This T cell receptor (beta chain) was sequenced for a study of blood T cell repertoires in COVID-19. The CDR3 extends over 15 amino acids. Germline CDR1 reads KGHDR; CDR2 reads SFDVKD. V was trimmed by 8 bases and J by 7 bases, leaving 20 bases between them. Using immunoSEQ multiplex PCR, the repertoire was profiled, and TCRdb retains in-frame clones only, with some absent. Of under 250,000 clones listed, more than 85% are singletons. Sequencing was done on a sample of peripheral blood. This TCR was recovered from a woman aged 70-85 years with active or convalescent COVID-19. This chain connects TRBV24-1 to TRBJ1-5; TRBD1 is a possible D gene (5 bases). The DNA for the CDR3 is TGTGCCACCACTCCCCCAGGGAAGCACCAACAGCCCCAGCATTTT. Residues: CATTPPGKHQQPQHF.